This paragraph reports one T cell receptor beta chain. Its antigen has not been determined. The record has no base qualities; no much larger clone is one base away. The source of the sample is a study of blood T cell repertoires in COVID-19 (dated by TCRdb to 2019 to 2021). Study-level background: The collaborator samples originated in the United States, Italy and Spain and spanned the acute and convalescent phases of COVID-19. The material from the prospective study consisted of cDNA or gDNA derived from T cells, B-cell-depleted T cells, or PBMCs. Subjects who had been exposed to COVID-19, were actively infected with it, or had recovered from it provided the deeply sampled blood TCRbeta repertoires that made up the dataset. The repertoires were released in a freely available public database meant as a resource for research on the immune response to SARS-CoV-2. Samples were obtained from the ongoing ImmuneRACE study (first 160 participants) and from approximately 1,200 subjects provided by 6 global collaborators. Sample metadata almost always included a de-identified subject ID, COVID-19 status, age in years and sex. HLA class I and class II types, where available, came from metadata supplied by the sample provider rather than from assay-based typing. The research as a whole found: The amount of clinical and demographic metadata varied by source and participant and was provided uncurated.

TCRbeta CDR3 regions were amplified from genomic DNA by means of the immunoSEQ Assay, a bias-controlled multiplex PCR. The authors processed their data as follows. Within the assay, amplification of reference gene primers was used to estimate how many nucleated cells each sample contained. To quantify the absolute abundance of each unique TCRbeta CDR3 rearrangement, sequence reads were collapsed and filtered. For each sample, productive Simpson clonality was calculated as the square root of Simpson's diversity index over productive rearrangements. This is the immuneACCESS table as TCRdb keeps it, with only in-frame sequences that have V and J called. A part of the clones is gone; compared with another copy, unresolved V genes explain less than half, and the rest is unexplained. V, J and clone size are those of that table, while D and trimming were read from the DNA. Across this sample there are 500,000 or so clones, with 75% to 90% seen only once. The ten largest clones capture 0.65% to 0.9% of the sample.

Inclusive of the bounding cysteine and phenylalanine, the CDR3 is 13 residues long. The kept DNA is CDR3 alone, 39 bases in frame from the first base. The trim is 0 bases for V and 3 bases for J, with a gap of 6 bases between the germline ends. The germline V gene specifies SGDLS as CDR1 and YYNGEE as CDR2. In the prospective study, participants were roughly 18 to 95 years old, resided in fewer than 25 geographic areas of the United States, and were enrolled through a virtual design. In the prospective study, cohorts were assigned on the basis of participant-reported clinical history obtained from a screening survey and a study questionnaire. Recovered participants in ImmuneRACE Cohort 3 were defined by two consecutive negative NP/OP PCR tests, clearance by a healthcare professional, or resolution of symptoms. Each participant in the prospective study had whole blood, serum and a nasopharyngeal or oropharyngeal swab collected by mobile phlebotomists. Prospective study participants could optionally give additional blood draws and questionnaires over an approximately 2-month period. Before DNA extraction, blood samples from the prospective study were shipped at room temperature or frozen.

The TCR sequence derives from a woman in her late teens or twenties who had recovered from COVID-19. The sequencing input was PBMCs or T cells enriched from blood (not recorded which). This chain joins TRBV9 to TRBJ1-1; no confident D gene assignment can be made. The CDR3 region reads CASSVGQYTEAFF. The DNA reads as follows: TGTGCCAGCAGCGTAGGACAATACACTGAAGCTTTCTTT.